This TCR beta chain is from a study of T cells in Graves' hyperthyroidism and ophthalmopathy. Source material for PBMCs was roughly 10 ml fresh peripheral blood. Amplification of TCR beta CDR3 regions used RNA as the template. Carried out on the TCR CDR3, a first-round RT-PCR used the HTBI primer set. TCRdb ran MiXCR on the multiplex PCR reads and lists one entry per CDR3 protein. The data show roughly 100,000 distinct CDR3 sequences, around 50% seen once. V was trimmed by 0 bases and J by 5 bases, leaving 8 bases between them. This CDR3 has 13 amino acids. Germline assignment: CDR1 SGDLS and CDR2 YYNGEE. On this clonotype: The CDR3 end shows no conserved phenylalanine or tryptophan, and so a read error is likely.

Sequenced input: blood. V and J are TRBV9 and TRBJ2-5; TRBD1 is a possible D gene (5 bases). This clonotype was sampled from a man aged 35-49 years with Graves' hyperthyroidism. DNA for the CDR3: TGTGCCAGCAGCGTAGGGACAACGGAGACCCAGTACCCC. It specifies CASSVGTTETQYP.